The T cell receptor beta chain under discussion was sequenced for a study of T-cell reconstitution after alpha-beta-depleted transplantation in children listed by TCRdb under 2016. In the study overall: The study quantitatively tracked T-cell immune reconstitution after TCRalphabeta/CD19-depleted allogeneic hematopoietic cell transplantation in children using TCR repertoire profiling. What the work shows at the level of the full study, not this receptor alone: Apparently early alphabetaT-cell count recovery about two months after transplant reportedly relied on only several hundred rapidly expanded clones derived from non-depleted graft cells. The frequencies of hyperexpanded clones fell over the following months, and after one year, T-cell counts and TCRbeta diversity were mostly attributed to newly produced T cells. In some patients, the high TCRbeta diversity seen at day 60 was put down to recipient T cells and intrathymic progenitors that had survived conditioning.

This clonotype was seen a handful of times. Its specific antigen is unknown. At one end, the junction sequence differs from germline, possibly due to a read error. The protocol used for the library was PCR. Reads for this sample came from an Illumina HiSeq 2500. To normalize quantification of the TCRbeta repertoire, the TCR libraries were built with molecular barcoding that relied on unique molecular identifiers. TCRdb trimmed the raw reads at Q25, called clones with MiXCR and kept productive beta chains. Identical CDR3 protein sequences are pooled into one entry, listed with their most common genes and DNA. The sample records over 100,000 distinct CDR3 sequences, 7% to 8% of which are singletons. The ten top clones hold about a sixth of the sample. The germline V gene provides CDR1 SGHTA and CDR2 FQGNSA. Reading from cysteine to phenylalanine, the CDR3 counts 15 amino acids. Only CDR3 DNA is held: 45 bases, read in frame from base 1.

The treatment or condition label for this specimen denotes: allogeneic hematopoietic cell transplantation with graft depleted of TCRalphabeta T cells and CD19 B cells. The transplant recipients were children given TCRalphabeta/CD19-depleted allogeneic hematopoietic cell grafts. The origin of this receptor is a boy between 2 and 10 years old with acute lymphoblastic leukemia, due to receive a stem cell transplant. The specimen comprised PBMCs, sampled before TCRalphabeta/CD19-depleted stem cell transplant. This sequence uses TRBV7-2 and TRBJ2-7; the D gene is possibly TRBD1 or TRBD2, with 5 bases matching each. Here is the DNA: TGTGCCATCAGCTTTTCCGGGACGGCAACCTACGAGCAGTACTTC. It translates to CAISFSGTATYEQYF.